These 9 T cell receptor beta chains share one sample of origin, sequenced in a study of cytomegalovirus exposure and HLA in healthy donors. Primers: 60 Vbeta forward and 13 Jbeta reverse. Libraries were prepared by immunoSEQ multiplex PCR; TCRdb keeps only in-frame clonotypes and omits some of them. The sample yields around 120,000 clones, less than 65% seen once. Material: PBMCs. The receptors were sampled from a man in his forties in good health and CMV-seropositive.

J is TRBJ2-7 and V is TRBV11-2, with D unclear. CDR3 length: 13 amino acids. With 2 bases removed from V and 2 bases from J, the gap between germline ends came to 7 bases. Germline V gene sequence: CDR1 SGHAT, CDR2 FQNNGV. This CDR3 is CASSLSDTYEQYF. CDR3 in DNA: TGTGCCAGCAGCTTATCCGACACCTACGAGCAGTACTTC.

V is TRBV28 and J is TRBJ2-7, with D maybe TRBD2 (5 bases). The V gene's germline CDR1 is MDHEN and CDR2 SYDVKM. Trimming removed 6 bases from V and 7 bases from J, with 16 bases in between. The CDR3 is 13 amino acids. The CDR3 sequence: CASRTAVGGEQYF. The CDR3 region has the DNA TGTGCCAGCAGGACGGCGGTCGGAGGTGAGCAGTACTTC.

This chain uses TRBV2 with TRBJ2-3, with TRBD2 matching 8 bases. The junction had 2 bases not matched to a gene; V was cut back by 1 base and J by 5 bases. Germline V gene sequence: CDR1 SNHLY, CDR2 FYNNEI. This CDR3 region has 14 residues. As DNA, the CDR3 is TGTGCCAGCAGTGAAGGGCTAGCGGGAGATACGCAGTATTTT. Translation gives CASSEGLAGDTQYF.

The J gene is TRBJ1-2, the V gene TRBV18; possible D gene TRBD1, 5 bases. The CDR3 spans 14 residues. The germline CDR1 and CDR2 sequences are KGHSH and LQKENI. Trimming took 3 bases from V and 4 from J, leaving 12 bases between them. The CDR3: CASSPRGGRYGYTF. CDR3 in DNA: TGTGCCAGCTCACCTCGGGGGGGACGCTATGGCTACACCTTC.

The J gene is TRBJ2-3, the V gene TRBV10-3, with D maybe TRBD1 (5 bases). This CDR3 spans 14 amino acids. Germline CDR1 ENHRY, CDR2 SYGVKD. Trimming left V 3 bases short and J 2 bases short, with 9 bases between. DNA for the CDR3: TGTGCCATCAGTGAACCGACAGACACAGATACGCAGTATTTT. Translation gives CAISEPTDTDTQYF.

The CDR3 reads CASSFRGGDTEAFF. CDR3 in DNA: TGTGCCAGCAGTTTCAGAGGAGGGGACACTGAAGCTTTCTTT. The chain recombines TRBV28 with TRBJ1-1, with D perhaps matching TRBD1 (5 bases). The V end was cut by 3 bases, the J end by 3 bases, with 11 bases between. The CDR3 has 14 residues. Germline V gives CDR1 MDHEN, CDR2 SYDVKM.

The chain combines TRBV6-6 with TRBJ2-7; 7 positions match TRBD1. Germline values: CDR1 MNHNY, CDR2 SVGAGI (reference sequence). Trimming cost V 7 bases and J 3 bases; bases outside gene matches: 9. CDR3 length equals 14 residues. The CDR3 DNA reads as TGTGCCAGCACTTTGCGGACAGGTTTCTACGAGCAGTACTTC. Translating it yields CASTLRTGFYEQYF.

This rearrangement joins TRBV18 to TRBJ1-1; D perhaps matches TRBD1 (5 bases). The V gene's germline CDR1 is KGHSH and CDR2 LQKENI. Trimming shortened V by 5 bases and J by 3 bases, and 22 bases separated the two germline ends. CDR3 length: 17 amino acids. Here the CDR3 DNA reads TGTGCCAGCTCAACAAGATTACAGGCCGCTCAGGACACTGAAGCTTTCTTT. Protein product: CASSTRLQAAQDTEAFF.

V gene TRBV2 combines with J gene TRBJ1-1; D is unclear. Between the trimmed V and J ends, which lost 0 bases and 2 bases, there was a span of 7 bases. Germline CDR1 SNHLY, CDR2 FYNNEI. This CDR3 is 14 amino acids long. The CDR3 spells CASSEASGNTEAFF. The CDR3 bases are TGTGCCAGCAGTGAAGCTTCGGGAAACACTGAAGCTTTCTTT.